Each of the 29 T cell receptor beta chains below was sequenced from the same sample in a study of cytomegalovirus exposure and HLA in healthy donors (dated by TCRdb to about 2017). Libraries came from the immunoSEQ multiplex PCR assay. For the multiplex PCR, a mixture combining 60 forward primers for TCR Vbeta segments and 13 reverse primers for TCR Jbeta segments was used. TCRdb re-hosts the immuneACCESS table, in-frame sequences only. Its copies lack some clones; in the studies checked, an unresolved V gene accounts for under half of them, and the cause for the rest is not known. This sample comprises approximately 240,000 clones, just under 85% of them detected only once. The ten largest clonotypes hold more than 0.5% of the sample. The sample taken for sequencing was PBMCs. These receptor sequences come from a middle-aged woman in good health and CMV-seronegative.

The J gene is TRBJ1-1, the V gene TRBV28; no reliable D call. Trimming took 8 bases from V and 4 from J, leaving 17 bases between them. Per germline, CDR1 MDHEN and CDR2 SYDVKM. The CDR3 is 14 residues long. The CDR3 loop reads CASRFTGRGTEAFF. Here the CDR3 DNA reads TGTGCCAGCCGGTTTACCGGGCGGGGCACTGAAGCTTTCTTT. The variable domain in full, completed from reference TRBV28 and TRBJ1-1, reads DVKVTQSSRYLVKRTGEKVFLECVQDMDHENMFWYRQDPGLGLRLIYFSYDVKMKEKGDIPEGYSVSREKKERFSLILESASTNQTSMYLCASRFTGRGTEAFFGQGTRLTVV.

Concerning this clone: The germline gene is not matched at one end of the junction; a read error may be the cause. The V and J genes are TRBV7-7 and TRBJ2-2; TRBD1 is a possible D gene (6 bases). Germline-derived CDR1 and CDR2 are SSHAT and FNYEAQ (reference sequence). This CDR3 is 16 amino acids long. DNA for the CDR3: TGTGCTAGCAGCTGGGGCCCCGTACAGGGAACCGGGGAGCTGTTTTTT. It codes for CASSWGPVQGTGELFF.

The chain uses TRBV25-1 and TRBJ1-5; D not certain. V was clipped by 1 base and J by 2 bases, with 6 bases between them. The V gene's germline CDR1 is MGHDK and CDR2 SYGVNS. This CDR3 spans 14 amino acids. CDR3 amino acids: CASSESGGNQPQHF. The CDR3, as DNA: TGTGCCAGCAGTGAATCCGGAGGCAATCAGCCCCAGCATTTT.

This rearrangement joins TRBV30 to TRBJ1-5, with 7 positions matching TRBD1. This CDR3 is 12 amino acids long. V was pared by 6 bases and J by 2 bases, with 1 base of the junction left unmatched. Germline values: CDR1 GTSNPN, CDR2 SVGIG (reference sequence). CDR3 coding DNA: TGTGCCTGTCAGGGGGGCAATCAGCCCCAGCATTTT. It translates to CACQGGNQPQHF.

This chain joins TRBV19 and TRBJ1-2, with TRBD1 as a possible D gene (5 bases). Germline V gives CDR1 LNHDA, CDR2 SQIVND (reference sequence). The CDR3 loop spans 14 amino acids. The germline V and J ends were trimmed by 5 bases and 1 base, with 11 bases remaining between them. CDR3 amino acids: CASSSTGINYGYTF. The CDR3 bases are TGTGCCAGTAGTTCTACAGGAATTAACTATGGCTACACCTTC.

V and J are TRBV7-9 and TRBJ1-1; D is possibly TRBD1 (5 bases). This CDR3 region has 13 residues. V was cut by 5 bases and J by 10 bases, with 17 bases left in between. Germline V lookup: CDR1 SEHNR, CDR2 FQNEAQ (reference sequence). The CDR3 is CASSGRQNIGAFF. DNA for the CDR3: TGTGCCAGCAGCGGGCGACAGAATATTGGAGCTTTCTTT.

The V gene is TRBV10-2, the J gene TRBJ1-2, with a weak D call TRBD1 (6 bases). CDR3 length: 17 residues. V lost 3 bases to trimming and J lost 0 bases, with 17 bases between them. CDR1 is WSHSY, CDR2 SAAADI, per germline. The CDR3 spells CASSERSGEGANYGYTF. In nucleotides, the CDR3 is TGCGCCAGCAGTGAACGGTCAGGGGAGGGGGCTAACTATGGCTACACCTTC.

The chain is built from TRBV19 and TRBJ2-1, with unresolved D. The ends were cut back, 7 bases at V and 8 bases at J, with 9 bases in the middle. CDR3 length: 11 amino acids. The germline CDR1 and CDR2 sequences are LNHDA and SQIVND (reference sequence). As DNA, the CDR3 is TGTGCCAGTACGAGTCGGTATGAGCAGTTCTTC. Translated: CASTSRYEQFF. The full variable domain, rest sourced from reference TRBV19 and TRBJ2-1, is DGGITQSPKYLFRKEGQNVTLSCEQNLNHDAMYWYRQDPGQGLRLIYYSQIVNDFQKGDIAEGYSVSREKKESFPLTVTSAQKNPTAFYLCASTSRYEQFFGPGTRLTVL.

The rearrangement links TRBV28 to TRBJ1-4, with D possibly TRBD1 on 5 matching bases. CDR3 length: 15 amino acids. The V gene lost 6 bases and the J gene lost 3 bases, with 14 bases spanning the gap. CDR1 is MDHEN, CDR2 SYDVKM, per germline. The CDR3 sequence: CASRRNDSPNEKLFF. In DNA, the CDR3 is TGTGCCAGCAGACGAAACGACAGCCCTAATGAAAAACTGTTTTTT.

The chain joins TRBV6-1 to TRBJ1-6, with 7 positions matching TRBD1. The CDR3 loop spans 15 amino acids. V gave up 1 base and J gave up 5 bases; unmatched junction bases: 2. Per the germline V gene, CDR1 is MNHNS and CDR2 is SASEGT. CDR3 protein: CASSEGGQNNSPLHF. The CDR3 nucleotides are TGTGCCAGCAGTGAAGGGGGACAGAATAATTCACCCCTCCACTTT.

The chain has TRBV9 and TRBJ2-1; 10 bases align to TRBD1. The length of the CDR3 is 18 residues. V gave up 0 bases and J gave up 1 base; unmatched junction bases: 7. The germline gives CDR1 SGDLS, CDR2 YYNGEE. CDR3 sequence reads: CASSVGIPGQGSYNEQFF. The CDR3 coding sequence is TGTGCCAGCAGCGTAGGGATCCCGGGACAGGGGTCCTACAATGAGCAGTTCTTC.

The chain links TRBV7-2 to TRBJ1-3; D gene unclear. Germline CDR1 SGHTA, CDR2 FQGNSA. The CDR3 runs 14 residues. Between the trimmed V and J ends, which lost 5 bases and 8 bases, there was a span of 16 bases. CDR3 region: CASSIGDRGYTIYF. In DNA form, the CDR3 reads TGTGCCAGCAGCATCGGCGACCGGGGTTACACCATATATTTT.

This clone has more than one count but fewer than ten. The V gene is TRBV11-2, the J gene TRBJ1-1; 7 bases are a match to TRBD1. Germline V lookup: CDR1 SGHAT, CDR2 FQNNGV. J gave up 11 bases and V 1 base, and 4 bases lay outside the gene matches. The CDR3 runs to 12 residues. CDR3 nucleotide sequence: TGTGCCAGCAGCTTAGGTACAGGGGCCGCTTTCTTT. Translation: CASSLGTGAAFF. The whole variable domain, filled in from reference TRBV11-2 and TRBJ1-1, reads EAGVAQSPRYKIIEKRQSVAFWCNPISGHATLYWYQQILGQGPKLLIQFQNNGVVDDSQLPKDRFSAERLKGVDSTLKIQPAKLEDSAVYLCASSLGTGAAFFGQGTRLTVV.

DNA of the CDR3: TGTGCCAGCCGGGACAGTATGATCCCCGATGAAGCTTTCTTT. It yields the protein CASRDSMIPDEAFF. The chain is built from TRBV6-5 and TRBJ1-1, with 7 positions matching TRBD1. The CDR3 loop spans 14 amino acids. Germline assignment: CDR1 MNHEY and CDR2 SVGAGI. V dropped 8 bases and J dropped 7; count of bases not matched to a gene: 13.

This clone has more than one count but fewer than ten. The chain employs TRBV9 and TRBJ2-6; D not resolved. The germline V gene encodes CDR1 SGDLS and CDR2 YYNGEE. The CDR3 is 15 residues long. V gave up 0 bases and J gave up 0 bases, with 4 bases separating them. The CDR3 DNA is TGTGCCAGCAGCGTAGTCTCCTCTGGGGCCAACGTCCTGACTTTC. It codes for CASSVVSSGANVLTF.

This CDR3 is CASSLGGSLWSYTF. The CDR3 DNA reads as TGTGCCAGCAGTTTAGGCGGCAGCTTATGGTCCTACACCTTC. The chain couples TRBV28 to TRBJ1-2; no definite D call. Trimming removed 2 bases from V and 10 bases from J, with 17 bases in between. CDR1 is MDHEN, CDR2 SYDVKM, per germline. The CDR3 extends over 14 amino acids.

This clone was found a few times. The same CDR3 arises from other DNA sequences in this sample as well. The chain links TRBV5-1 to TRBJ2-7; 8 positions match TRBD1. The CDR3 runs to 12 residues. V shed 0 bases and J 7 bases; nucleotides not matched to a gene: 0. Germline V gives CDR1 SGHRS, CDR2 YFSETQ. CDR3 DNA sequence: TGCGCCAGCAGCTTGGGACAGGGGGAGCAGTACTTC. Protein sequence: CASSLGQGEQYF. Full variable domain (missing parts from reference TRBV5-1 and TRBJ2-7): KAGVTQTPRYLIKTRGQQVTLSCSPISGHRSVSWYQQTPGQGLQFLFEYFSETQRNKGNFPGRFSGRQFSNSRSEMNVSTLELGDSALYLCASSLGQGEQYFGPGTRLTVT.

The rearrangement uses TRBV5-5 and TRBJ2-7; 10 bases agree with TRBD2. This CDR3 contains 15 residues. The V gene's germline CDR1 is SGHKS and CDR2 YYEKEE (reference sequence). Trimming cost V 2 bases and J 5 bases; bases outside gene matches: 7. The CDR3 nucleotides are TGTGCCAGCAGCTTTGATACTAGCGGGGTAAACGAGCAGTACTTC. Its translation is CASSFDTSGVNEQYF.

CDR3 nucleotides: TGTGCCAGTACAGGGACTAGGGAGCAGTACTTC. Protein product: CASTGTREQYF. The chain is built from TRBV28 and TRBJ2-7; 8 bases are shared with TRBD2. V shed 9 bases and J 7 bases; nucleotides not matched to a gene: 5. The CDR3 totals 11 residues. Germline values: CDR1 MDHEN, CDR2 SYDVKM.

V and J are TRBV19 and TRBJ1-3, with D possibly TRBD1 on 5 matching bases. From germline, CDR1 is LNHDA and CDR2 SQIVND (reference sequence). Trimming shortened V by 5 bases and J by 4 bases, and 12 bases separated the two germline ends. The CDR3 runs to 14 residues. CDR3 loop: CASSQGEAGNTIYF. CDR3 DNA: TGTGCCAGTAGTCAAGGGGAAGCGGGAAACACCATATATTTT.

The rearrangement joins TRBV7-9 to TRBJ2-1; 7 bases match TRBD2. The CDR3 extends over 11 amino acids. The germline V gene encodes CDR1 SEHNR and CDR2 FQNEAQ (reference sequence). J lost 13 bases, V lost 6 bases, and 6 bases had no gene match. The CDR3 sequence: CASRTRDYQFF. The CDR3 coding sequence is TGTGCCAGCAGGACCCGGGACTACCAGTTCTTC.

The chain carries TRBV5-4 and TRBJ2-3, with TRBD2 identical over 7 bases. Germline CDR1 reads SGHNT; CDR2 reads YYREEE (reference sequence). The junction had 8 bases not matched to a gene; V was cut back by 4 bases and J by 0 bases. The CDR3 consists of 16 residues. The chain's CDR3 is CASSQMERGSTDTQYF. The DNA for the CDR3 is TGTGCCAGCAGCCAGATGGAGCGGGGAAGCACAGATACGCAGTATTTT.

V is TRBV29-1 and J is TRBJ2-2; perhaps TRBD1 as D (6 bases). Trimming pared 6 bases from V and 6 bases from J, leaving 11 bases between. The CDR3 has 12 residues. CDR1 and CDR2 from the germline V gene are SQVTM and ANQGSEA. This CDR3 is CSVTQGAGELFF. CDR3 sequence (DNA): TGCAGCGTAACACAGGGAGCCGGGGAGCTGTTTTTT.

This sequence joins TRBV9 and TRBJ2-3, with TRBD1 matching 8 bases. CDR3 length equals 15 residues. V was pared by 4 bases and J by 2 bases, with 6 bases of the junction left unmatched. Germline-derived CDR1 and CDR2 are SGDLS and YYNGEE. CDR3: CASSLTGADTDTQYF. CDR3 DNA sequence: TGTGCCAGCAGCCTGACAGGGGCGGACACAGATACGCAGTATTTT.

The chain joins TRBV2 to TRBJ2-6, with no clear D. The V gene's germline CDR1 is SNHLY and CDR2 FYNNEI. The length of the CDR3 is 14 residues. V was clipped by 3 bases and J by 1 base, with 4 bases between them. CDR3 sequence: CASSDHSGANVLTF. As DNA, the CDR3 is TGTGCCAGCAGTGACCATTCTGGGGCCAACGTCCTGACTTTC.

This clone turned up a few times. V gene TRBV11-3 combines with J gene TRBJ2-5; tentatively, D is TRBD1 (5 bases). The CDR3 runs to 13 residues. Germline V gives CDR1 SGHNT, CDR2 YENEEA. Trimming left V 1 base short and J 5 bases short, with 8 bases between. In DNA form, the CDR3 reads TGTGCCAGCAGCTTAGTATCAGGGGAGACCCAGTACTTC. This encodes CASSLVSGETQYF. The full variable domain, in which reference TRBV11-3 and TRBJ2-5 provide the parts outside the CDR3, is EAGVVQSPRYKIIEKKQPVAFWCNPISGHNTLYWYLQNLGQGPELLIRYENEEAVDDSQLPKDRFSAERLKGVDSTLKIQPAELGDSAVYLCASSLVSGETQYFGPGTRLLVL.

The chain combines TRBV9 with TRBJ1-6; no clear D. There are 14 residues in the CDR3. Germline-derived CDR1 and CDR2 are SGDLS and YYNGEE. Trimming stripped 4 bases from V and 3 bases from J, with 8 bases between. CDR3 region: CASSQTVYNSPLHF. In DNA, the CDR3 is TGTGCCAGCAGCCAGACTGTCTATAATTCACCCCTCCACTTT. The variable domain in full, completed from reference TRBV9 and TRBJ1-6, reads DSGVTQTPKHLITATGQRVTLRCSPRSGDLSVYWYQQSLDQGLQFLIQYYNGEERAKGNILERFSAQQFPDLHSELNLSSLELGDSALYFCASSQTVYNSPLHFGNGTRLTVT.

The rearrangement joins TRBV30 to TRBJ1-6; D is possibly TRBD1 (6 bases). Trimming shortened V by 4 bases and J by 7 bases, and 20 bases separated the two germline ends. This CDR3 comprises 16 residues. In germline, CDR1 is GTSNPN, CDR2 SVGIG (reference sequence). CDR3 DNA sequence: TGTGCCTGGACTTACCCGGACAGTTGGGGCAATTCACCCCTCCACTTT. Translating it yields CAWTYPDSWGNSPLHF. The full variable domain, rest sourced from reference TRBV30 and TRBJ1-6, is SQTIHQWPATLVQPVGSPLSLECTVEGTSNPNLYWYRQAAGRGLQLLFYSVGIGQISSEVPQNLSASRPQDRQFILSSKKLLLSDSGFYLCAWTYPDSWGNSPLHFGNGTRLTVT.

V usage is TRBV19 and J usage is TRBJ1-4; 7 bases align to TRBD1. Germline V gene data show CDR1 as LNHDA and CDR2 as SQIVND (reference sequence). The CDR3 has 14 amino acids. Trimming cost V 8 bases and J 7 bases; bases outside gene matches: 10. In DNA form, the CDR3 reads TGTGCCAGTCTCCAAACAGGGGAAGGTGAAAAACTGTTTTTT. Translated: CASLQTGEGEKLFF. Using reference TRBV19 and TRBJ1-4 for the parts outside the CDR3, the full variable domain is DGGITQSPKYLFRKEGQNVTLSCEQNLNHDAMYWYRQDPGQGLRLIYYSQIVNDFQKGDIAEGYSVSREKKESFPLTVTSAQKNPTAFYLCASLQTGEGEKLFFGSGTQLSVL.